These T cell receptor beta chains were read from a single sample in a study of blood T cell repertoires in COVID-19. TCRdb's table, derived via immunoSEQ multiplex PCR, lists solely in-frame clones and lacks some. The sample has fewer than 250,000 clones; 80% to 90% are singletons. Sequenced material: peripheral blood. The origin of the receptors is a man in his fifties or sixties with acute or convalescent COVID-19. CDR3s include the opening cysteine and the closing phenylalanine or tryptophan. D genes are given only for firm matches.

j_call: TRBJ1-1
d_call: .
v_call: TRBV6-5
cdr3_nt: TGTGCCAGCAGTTACGGGGCCTCGAACACTGAAGCTTTCTTT
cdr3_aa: CASSYGASNTEAFF

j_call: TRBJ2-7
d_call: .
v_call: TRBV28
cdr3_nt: TGTGCCAGCAGTTTTGCGGGTTGGGACGAGCAGTACTTC
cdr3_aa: CASSFAGWDEQYF

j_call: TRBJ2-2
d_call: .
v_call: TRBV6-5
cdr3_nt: TGTGCCAGCAGCCCCGCGAACACCGGGGAGCTGTTTTTT
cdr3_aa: CASSPANTGELFF

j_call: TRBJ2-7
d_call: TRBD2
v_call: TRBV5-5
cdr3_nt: TGTGCCAGCAGCTTGGGTCGGGAGGGCCTGTACGAGCAGTACTTC
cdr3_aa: CASSLGREGLYEQYF

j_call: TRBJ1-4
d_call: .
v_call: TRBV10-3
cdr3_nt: TGTGCCATCAGGCGAGGTTCAGAGGCTAATGAAAAACTGTTTTTT
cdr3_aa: CAIRRGSEANEKLFF

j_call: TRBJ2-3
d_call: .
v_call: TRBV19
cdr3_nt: TGTGCCAGTAGTTTAGTTCAGGGACTGCCGATGAATACGCAGTATTTT
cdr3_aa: CASSLVQGLPMNTQYF

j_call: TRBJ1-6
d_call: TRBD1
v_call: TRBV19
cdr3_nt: TGTGCCAGTAGTACCGGGACAGAGAATTCACCCCTCCACTTT
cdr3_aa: CASSTGTENSPLHF

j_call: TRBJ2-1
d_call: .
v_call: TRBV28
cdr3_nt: TGTGCCAGCAGCGGGCCTAGCGCTTACAATGAGCAGTTCTTC
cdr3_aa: CASSGPSAYNEQFF

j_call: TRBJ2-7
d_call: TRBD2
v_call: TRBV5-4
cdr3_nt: TGTGCCAGCAGCCCCGGGGGAGCGGGACCCCTCTCCTACGAGCAGTACTTC
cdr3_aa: CASSPGGAGPLSYEQYF

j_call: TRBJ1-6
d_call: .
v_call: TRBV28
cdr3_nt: TGTGCCAGCAGTTTATTACACAGCTCCTATAATTCACCCCTCCACTTT
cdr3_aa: CASSLLHSSYNSPLHF

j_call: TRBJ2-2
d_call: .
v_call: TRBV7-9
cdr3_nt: TGTGCCAGCAGCTTAACAGACACCGGGGAGCTGTTTTTT
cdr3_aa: CASSLTDTGELFF

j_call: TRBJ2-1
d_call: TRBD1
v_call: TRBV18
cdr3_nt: TGTGCCAGCTCACCGCCGGGACAGGGGTACCACAATGAGCAGTTCTTC
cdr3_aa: CASSPPGQGYHNEQFF

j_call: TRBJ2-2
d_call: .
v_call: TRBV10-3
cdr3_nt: TGTGCCATTAGGACAGCGAACACCGGGGAGCTGTTTTTT
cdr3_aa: CAIRTANTGELFF

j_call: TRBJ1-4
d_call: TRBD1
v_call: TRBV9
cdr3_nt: TGTGCCAGCAGCCTCGGGACAGGGGGCATCGGCCCCGAAAAACTGTTTTTT
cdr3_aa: CASSLGTGGIGPEKLFF

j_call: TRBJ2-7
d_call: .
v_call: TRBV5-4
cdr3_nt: TGTGCCAGCAGCTCCCCAGGGGAGAGGATGGTAATGTACTTC
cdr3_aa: CASSSPGERMVMYF

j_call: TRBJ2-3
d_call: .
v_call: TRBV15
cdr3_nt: TGTGCCACCAGCAGAGAGTCGAGCGGAACTAGCACAGATACGCAGTATTTT
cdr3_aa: CATSRESSGTSTDTQYF